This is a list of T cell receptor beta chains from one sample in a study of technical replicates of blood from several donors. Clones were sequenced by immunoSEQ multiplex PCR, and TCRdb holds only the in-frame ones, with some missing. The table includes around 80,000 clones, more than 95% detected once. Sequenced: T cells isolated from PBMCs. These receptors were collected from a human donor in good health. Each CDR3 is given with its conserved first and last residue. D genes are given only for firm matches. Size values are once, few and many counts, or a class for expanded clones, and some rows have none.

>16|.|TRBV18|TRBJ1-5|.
CASSPGQVDSNQPQHF
TGTGCCAGCTCACCGGGCCAGGTGGATAGCAATCAGCCCCAGCATTTT
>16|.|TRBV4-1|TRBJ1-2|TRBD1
CASSQQGAAGLGGYTF
TGCGCCAGCAGCCAACAGGGGGCGGCAGGGTTGGGTGGCTACACCTTC
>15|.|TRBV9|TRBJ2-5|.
CASSVGTSLQETQYF
TGTGCCAGCAGCGTAGGTACTAGCCTACAAGAGACCCAGTACTTC
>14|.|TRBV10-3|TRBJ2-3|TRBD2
CAISGLAGKDTQYF
TGTGCCATCAGTGGACTAGCGGGAAAAGATACGCAGTATTTT
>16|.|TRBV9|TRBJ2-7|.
CASSVVIGARPYEQYF
TGTGCCAGCAGCGTTGTAATAGGAGCGAGGCCCTACGAGCAGTACTTC
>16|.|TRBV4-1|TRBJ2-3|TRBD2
CASSQPTSGSTDTQYF
TGCGCCAGCAGCCAACCGACTAGCGGGAGTACAGATACGCAGTATTTT
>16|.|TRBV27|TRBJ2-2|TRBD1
CASSTSGTGKTGELFF
TGTGCCAGCAGTACATCCGGGACAGGGAAAACCGGGGAGCTGTTTTTT
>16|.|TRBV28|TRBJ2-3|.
CASSAEVGGAEDTQYF
TGTGCCAGCAGCGCAGAGGTGGGGGGGGCGGAAGATACGCAGTATTTT
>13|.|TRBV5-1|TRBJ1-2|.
CASSPTTNYGYTF
TGCGCCAGCAGCCCGACAACTAACTATGGCTACACCTTC
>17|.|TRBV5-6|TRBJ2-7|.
CASSFPGGTPRDPEQYF
TGTGCCAGCAGCTTTCCAGGCGGGACCCCCAGAGACCCCGAGCAGTACTTC
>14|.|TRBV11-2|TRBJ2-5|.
CASSLVSAGETQYF
TGTGCCAGCAGCTTAGTGTCCGCAGGAGAGACCCAGTACTTC
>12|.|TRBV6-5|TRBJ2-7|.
CASSSVIDEQYF
TGTGCCAGCAGTTCTGTAATAGACGAGCAGTACTTC
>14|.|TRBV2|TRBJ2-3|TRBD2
CASSVTSGGDTQYF
TGTGCCAGCAGTGTAACTAGCGGGGGGGATACGCAGTATTTT
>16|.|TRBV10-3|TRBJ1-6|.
CAISESQVGGESPLHF
TGTGCCATCAGTGAGTCCCAAGTAGGGGGTGAGTCACCCCTCCACTTT
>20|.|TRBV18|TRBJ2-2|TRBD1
CASSHSSGQSKPSNTGELFF
TGTGCCAGCTCACATTCCTCGGGACAGTCAAAACCCTCGAACACCGGGGAGCTGTTTTTT
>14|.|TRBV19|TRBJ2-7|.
CASSILLSSYEQYF
TGTGCCAGTAGTATTCTCTTGAGCTCCTACGAGCAGTACTTC
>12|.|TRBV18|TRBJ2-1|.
CASSPPFQSEFF
TGTGCCAGCTCACCACCGTTCCAGTCCGAGTTCTTC
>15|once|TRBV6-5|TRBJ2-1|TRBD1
CASSRSGTGVNEQFF
TGTGCCAGCAGCAGGTCCGGGACAGGTGTTAATGAGCAGTTCTTC
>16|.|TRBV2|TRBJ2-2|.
CASRPTMGRGTGELFF
TGTGCCAGCAGACCGACAATGGGGAGAGGCACCGGGGAGCTGTTTTTT
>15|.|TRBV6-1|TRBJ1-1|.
CASSGEGGLNTEAFF
TGTGCCAGCAGTGGGGAGGGGGGATTGAACACTGAAGCTTTCTTT
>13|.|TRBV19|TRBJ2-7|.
CASSEGLTYEQYF
TGTGCCAGTTCCGAGGGTCTCACCTACGAGCAGTACTTC
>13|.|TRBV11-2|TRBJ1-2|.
CASSLVGVKGYTF
TGTGCCAGCAGCTTAGTCGGGGTCAAGGGCTACACCTTC
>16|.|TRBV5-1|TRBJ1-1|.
CASSLEGAVMNTEAFF
TGCGCCAGCAGCTTGGAAGGGGCGGTTATGAACACTGAAGCTTTCTTT
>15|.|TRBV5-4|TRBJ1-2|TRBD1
CASRHGGGTVYGYTF
TGTGCCAGCAGACATGGCGGGGGGACAGTCTATGGCTACACCTTC
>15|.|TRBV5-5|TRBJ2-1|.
CASSITGSSYNEQFF
TGTGCCAGCAGCATCACAGGCAGCTCCTACAATGAGCAGTTCTTC
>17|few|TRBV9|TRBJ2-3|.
CASSVRSGGGDTDTQYF
TGTGCCAGCAGCGTAAGGTCCGGCGGGGGCGACACAGATACGCAGTATTTT
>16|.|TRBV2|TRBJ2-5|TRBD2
CASIEGLAGAQETQYF
TGTGCCAGCATTGAGGGACTAGCGGGAGCCCAAGAGACCCAGTACTTC
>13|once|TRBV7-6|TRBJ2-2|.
CASSLLGPGELFF
TGTGCCAGCAGCTTATTGGGCCCCGGGGAGCTGTTTTTT
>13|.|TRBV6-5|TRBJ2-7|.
CASSPGFSYEQYF
TGTGCCAGCAGCCCGGGGTTCTCCTACGAGCAGTACTTC
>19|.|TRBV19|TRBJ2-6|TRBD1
CASSSKIGTGISGANVLTF
TGTGCCAGTAGTTCGAAAATCGGGACAGGGATCTCTGGGGCCAACGTCCTGACTTTC
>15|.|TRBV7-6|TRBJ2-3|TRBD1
CASSHPLQGVDTQYF
TGTGCCAGCAGCCACCCGTTACAGGGGGTGGATACGCAGTATTTT
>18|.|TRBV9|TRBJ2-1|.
CASSVAGGMRPSYNEQFF
TGTGCCAGCAGCGTAGCTGGGGGGATGCGACCCTCCTACAATGAGCAGTTCTTC
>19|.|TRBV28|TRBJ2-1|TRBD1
CASSSPLGQGASRGNEQFF
TGTGCCAGCAGTTCCCCTCTCGGACAGGGGGCATCGAGAGGGAATGAGCAGTTCTTC
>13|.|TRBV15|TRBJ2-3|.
CATSRKGTDTQYF
TGTGCCACCAGCAGGAAGGGGACAGATACGCAGTATTTT
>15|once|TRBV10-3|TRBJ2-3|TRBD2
CATTGLAKTTDTQYF
TGTGCCACCACGGGACTAGCGAAAACCACAGATACGCAGTATTTT
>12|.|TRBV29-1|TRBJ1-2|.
CSVETGNYGYTF
TGCAGCGTTGAAACAGGGAACTATGGCTACACCTTC
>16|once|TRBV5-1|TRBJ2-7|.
CASTLQLGLQGSEQYF
TGCGCCAGCACCCTACAGCTTGGGTTACAGGGTAGCGAGCAGTACTTC
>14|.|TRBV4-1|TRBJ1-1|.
CASSQTGVNTEAFF
TGCGCCAGCAGCCAAACCGGAGTAAACACTGAAGCTTTCTTT
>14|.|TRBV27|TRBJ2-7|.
CASSWSKGSHEQYF
TGTGCCAGCAGTTGGAGTAAAGGGAGCCACGAGCAGTACTTC
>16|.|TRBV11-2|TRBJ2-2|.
CASSLTQGRNTGELFF
TGTGCCAGCAGCTTAACACAGGGAAGAAACACCGGGGAGCTGTTTTTT
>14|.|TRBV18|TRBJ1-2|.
CASSPDRPYYGYTF
TGTGCCAGCTCACCTGACAGGCCTTACTATGGCTACACCTTC
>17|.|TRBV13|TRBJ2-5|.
CASSILLGQSGQETQYF
TGTGCCAGCAGCATACTCTTGGGCCAAAGCGGTCAAGAGACCCAGTACTTC
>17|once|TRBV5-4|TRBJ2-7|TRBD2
CASRAPEREEGPYEQYF
TGTGCCAGCAGGGCGCCGGAGCGGGAGGAAGGACCCTACGAGCAGTACTTC
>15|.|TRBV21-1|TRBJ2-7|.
CASSPPGLADYEQYF
TGTGCCAGCAGCCCTCCGGGACTAGCGGATTACGAGCAGTACTTC
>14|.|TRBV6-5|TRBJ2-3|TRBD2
CASSYSAGQDTQYF
TGTGCCAGCAGTTACTCAGCGGGGCAAGATACGCAGTATTTT